This T cell receptor (beta chain) was documented in a study of CD8 T cells in Susac syndrome. V shed 7 bases, J shed 0 bases, and the junction held 8 bases outside the gene matches. The CDR3 has 15 residues. Germline V lookup: CDR1 ENHRY, CDR2 SYGVKD. It was with random hexamers that roughly 0.45 to 1 ug RNA was reverse transcribed. A multiplex approach, immunoSEQ multiplex PCR, amplified TCR beta CDR3 across 54 Vbeta and 13 Jbeta. MiXCR, run by TCRdb on the immunoSEQ multiplex PCR reads, gives a single entry per CDR3 protein. The sample has roughly 120,000 distinct CDR3 sequences, approximately 93% seen once. From blood CD8+ and CD4+ T cells, the TCR beta chain was sequenced. Each multiple sclerosis control was a treatment-naive patient with relapsing-remitting disease that was either stable or active. TEMRA cells were FACS-enriched, and CD8+ and CD4+ T cells were isolated negatively.

This chain links TRBV10-3 with TRBJ1-1, with TRBD1 matching over 7 bases. The sequence was obtained from a human donor with multiple sclerosis. The material sequenced was CD4+ T cells from PBMCs. CDR3 in amino acids: CAIKAGQKMNTEAFF. The CDR3, as DNA: TGTGCCATCAAAGCGGGACAGAAAATGAACACTGAAGCTTTCTTT.